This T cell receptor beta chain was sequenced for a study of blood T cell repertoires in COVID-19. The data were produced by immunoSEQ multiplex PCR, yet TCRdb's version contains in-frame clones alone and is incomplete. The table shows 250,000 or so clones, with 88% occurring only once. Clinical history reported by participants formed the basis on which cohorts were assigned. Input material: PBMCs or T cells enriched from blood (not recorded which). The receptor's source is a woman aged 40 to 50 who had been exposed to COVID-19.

CDR3 bases: TGTGCTAGTGGGCGACTGAACACCGGGGAGCTGTTTTTT. This encodes CASGRLNTGELFF. The chain is built from TRBV12-5 and TRBJ2-2; D ambiguous. Germline-derived CDR1 and CDR2 are LGHNT and FRNRAP. CDR3 size: 13 residues. Trimming cost V 6 bases and J 1 base, with 6 bases left between them.